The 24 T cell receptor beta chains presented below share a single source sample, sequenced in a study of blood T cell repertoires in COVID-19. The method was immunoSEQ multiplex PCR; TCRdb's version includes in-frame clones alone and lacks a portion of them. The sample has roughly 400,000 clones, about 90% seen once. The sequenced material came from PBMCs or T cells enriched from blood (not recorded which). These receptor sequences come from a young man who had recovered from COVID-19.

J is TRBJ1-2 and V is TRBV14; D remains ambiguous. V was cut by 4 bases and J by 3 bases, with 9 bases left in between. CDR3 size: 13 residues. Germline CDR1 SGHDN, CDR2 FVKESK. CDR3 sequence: CASSLGIDYGYTF. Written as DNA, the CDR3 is TGTGCCAGCAGCCTGGGCATCGACTATGGCTACACCTTC.

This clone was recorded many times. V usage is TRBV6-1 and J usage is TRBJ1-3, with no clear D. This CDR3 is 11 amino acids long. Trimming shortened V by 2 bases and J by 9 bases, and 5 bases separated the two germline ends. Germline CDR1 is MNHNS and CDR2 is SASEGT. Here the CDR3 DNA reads TGTGCCAGCAGTGAACTAGTCACCATATATTTT. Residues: CASSELVTIYF.

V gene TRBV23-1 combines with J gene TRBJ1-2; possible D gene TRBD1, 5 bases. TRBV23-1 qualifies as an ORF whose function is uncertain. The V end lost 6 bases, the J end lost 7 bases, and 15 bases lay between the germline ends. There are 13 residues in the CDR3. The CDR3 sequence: CASSPGRGGGYTF. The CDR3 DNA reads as TGCGCCAGCAGCCCCGGGAGGGGCGGTGGCTACACCTTC.

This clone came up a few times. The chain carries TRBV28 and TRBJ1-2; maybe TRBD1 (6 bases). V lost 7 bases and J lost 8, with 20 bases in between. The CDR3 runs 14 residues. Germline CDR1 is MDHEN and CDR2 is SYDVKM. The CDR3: CASTQQGGSGGYTF. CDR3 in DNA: TGTGCCAGCACCCAACAAGGGGGTTCCGGCGGCTACACCTTC.

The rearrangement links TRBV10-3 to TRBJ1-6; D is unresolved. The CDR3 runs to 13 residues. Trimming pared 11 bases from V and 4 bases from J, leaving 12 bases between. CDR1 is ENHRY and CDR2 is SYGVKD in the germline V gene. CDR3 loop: CALQQSYNSPLHF. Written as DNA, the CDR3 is TGTGCCTTACAACAGAGTTATAATTCACCCCTCCACTTT.

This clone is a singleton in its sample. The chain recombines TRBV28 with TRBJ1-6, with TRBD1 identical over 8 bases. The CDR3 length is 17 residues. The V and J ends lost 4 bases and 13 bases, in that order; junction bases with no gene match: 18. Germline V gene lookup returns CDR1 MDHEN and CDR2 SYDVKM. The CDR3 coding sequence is TGTGCCAGCAGTTCTCTGGATCAGACAGGGGTCGGTCGGCCCCTCCACTTT. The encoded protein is CASSSLDQTGVGRPLHF.

Written as DNA, the CDR3 is TGTGCCAGCAGCCAAGTTGGGGCCGAGCAGTACTTC. Translation: CASSQVGAEQYF. This chain connects TRBV3-1 (or the pseudogene TRBV3-2) to TRBJ2-7; TRBD1 is a possible D gene (5 bases). The CDR3 is made up of 12 amino acids. Deletions cut 1 base from V and 6 bases from J, with 7 bases between. Germline CDR1 reads LGHDT; CDR2 reads YNNKEL (reference sequence).

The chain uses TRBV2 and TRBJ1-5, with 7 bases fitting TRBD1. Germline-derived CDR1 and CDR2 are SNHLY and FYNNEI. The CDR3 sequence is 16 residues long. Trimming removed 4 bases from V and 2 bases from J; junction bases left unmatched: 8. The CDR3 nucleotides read TGTGCCAGCAGTGGGGGTAAGGGGGCTGGCAATCAGCCCCAGCATTTT. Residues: CASSGGKGAGNQPQHF. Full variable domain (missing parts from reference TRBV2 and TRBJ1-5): EPEVTQTPSHQVTQMGQEVILRCVPISNHLYFYWYRQILGQKVEFLVSFYNNEISEKSEIFDDQFSVERPDGSNFTLKIRSTKLEDSAMYFCASSGGKGAGNQPQHFGDGTRLSIL.

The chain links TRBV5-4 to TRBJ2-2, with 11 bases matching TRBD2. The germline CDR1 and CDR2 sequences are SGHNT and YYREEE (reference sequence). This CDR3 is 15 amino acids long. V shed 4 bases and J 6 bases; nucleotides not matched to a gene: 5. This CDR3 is CASSPVAGGPGELFF. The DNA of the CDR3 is TGTGCCAGCAGCCCGGTAGCGGGAGGGCCCGGGGAGCTGTTTTTT.

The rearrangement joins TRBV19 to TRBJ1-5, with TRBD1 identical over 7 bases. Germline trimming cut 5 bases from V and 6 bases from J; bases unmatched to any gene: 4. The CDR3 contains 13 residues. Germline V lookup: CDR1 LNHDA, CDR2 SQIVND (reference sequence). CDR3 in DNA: TGTGCCAGTAGTGAACAGGGGACTCAGCCCCAGCATTTT. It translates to CASSEQGTQPQHF.

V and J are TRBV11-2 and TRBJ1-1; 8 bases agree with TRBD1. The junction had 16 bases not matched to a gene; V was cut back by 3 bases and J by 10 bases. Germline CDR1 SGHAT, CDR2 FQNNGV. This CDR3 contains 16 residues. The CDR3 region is CASSFSGVRGLDVAFF. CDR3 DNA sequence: TGTGCCAGCAGCTTTAGCGGTGTCAGGGGGCTCGATGTAGCTTTCTTT.

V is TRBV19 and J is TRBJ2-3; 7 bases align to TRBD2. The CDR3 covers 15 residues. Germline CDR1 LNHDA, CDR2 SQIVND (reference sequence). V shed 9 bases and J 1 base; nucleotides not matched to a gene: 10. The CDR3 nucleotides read TGTGCCAGCCTTGCCGTAGCGGGTGGCACAGATACGCAGTATTTT. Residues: CASLAVAGGTDTQYF.

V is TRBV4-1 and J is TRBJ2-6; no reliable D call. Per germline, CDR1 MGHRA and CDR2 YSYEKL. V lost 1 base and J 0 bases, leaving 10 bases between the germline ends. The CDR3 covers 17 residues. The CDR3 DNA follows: TGCGCCAGCAGCCAAGGCCAGGCACACTCTGGGGCCAACGTCCTGACTTTC. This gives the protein CASSQGQAHSGANVLTF.

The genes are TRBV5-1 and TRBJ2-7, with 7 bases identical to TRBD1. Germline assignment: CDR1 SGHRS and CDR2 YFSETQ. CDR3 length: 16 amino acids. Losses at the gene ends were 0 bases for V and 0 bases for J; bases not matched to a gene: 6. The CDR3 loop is CASSLEGQMPSYEQYF. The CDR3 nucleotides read TGCGCCAGCAGCTTGGAGGGACAGATGCCCTCCTACGAGCAGTACTTC.

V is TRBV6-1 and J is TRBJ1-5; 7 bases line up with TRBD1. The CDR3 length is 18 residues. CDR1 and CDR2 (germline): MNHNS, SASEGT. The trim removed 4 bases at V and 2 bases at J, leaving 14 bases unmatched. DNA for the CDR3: TGTGCCAGCAGTGGGATACGCCAGGGGGGCCCTGGCAATCAGCCCCAGCATTTT. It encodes CASSGIRQGGPGNQPQHF.

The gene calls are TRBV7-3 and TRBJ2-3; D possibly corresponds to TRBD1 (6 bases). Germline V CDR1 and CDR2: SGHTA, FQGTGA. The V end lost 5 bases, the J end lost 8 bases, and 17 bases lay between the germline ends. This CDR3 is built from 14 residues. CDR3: CASSRPDRSSTQYF. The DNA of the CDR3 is TGTGCCAGCAGCCGACCAGACAGGTCGAGTACGCAGTATTTT.

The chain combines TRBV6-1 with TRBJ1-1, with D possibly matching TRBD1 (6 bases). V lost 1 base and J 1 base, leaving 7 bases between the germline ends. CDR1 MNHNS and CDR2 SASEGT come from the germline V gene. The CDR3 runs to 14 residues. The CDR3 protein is CASSEGTANTEAFF. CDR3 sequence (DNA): TGTGCCAGCAGTGAAGGGACAGCGAACACTGAAGCTTTCTTT.

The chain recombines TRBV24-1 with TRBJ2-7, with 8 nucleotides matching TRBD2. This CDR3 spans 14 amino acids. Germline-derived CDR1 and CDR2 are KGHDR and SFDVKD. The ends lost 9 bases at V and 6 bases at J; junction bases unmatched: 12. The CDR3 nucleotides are TGTGCCACCGGGCCCGGGGCTGGGACTAGCGAGCAGTACTTC. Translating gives CATGPGAGTSEQYF.

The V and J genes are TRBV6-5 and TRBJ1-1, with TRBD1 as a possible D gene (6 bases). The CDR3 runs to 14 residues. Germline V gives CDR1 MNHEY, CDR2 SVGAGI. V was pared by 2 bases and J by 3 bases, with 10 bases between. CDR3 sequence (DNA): TGTGCCAGCAGTTACGGGAGGGGGGACACTGAAGCTTTCTTT. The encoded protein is CASSYGRGDTEAFF.

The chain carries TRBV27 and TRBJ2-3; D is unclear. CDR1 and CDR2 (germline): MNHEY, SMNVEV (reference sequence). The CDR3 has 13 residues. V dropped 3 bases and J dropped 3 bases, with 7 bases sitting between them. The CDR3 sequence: CASSFGRTDTQYF. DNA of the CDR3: TGTGCCAGCAGTTTCGGTAGAACAGATACGCAGTATTTT.

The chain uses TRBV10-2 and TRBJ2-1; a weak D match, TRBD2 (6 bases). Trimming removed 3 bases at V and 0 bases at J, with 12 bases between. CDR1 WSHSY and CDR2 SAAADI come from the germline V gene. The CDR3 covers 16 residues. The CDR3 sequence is CASSDFGRSSYNEQFF. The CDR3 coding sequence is TGCGCCAGCAGTGACTTCGGGAGAAGCTCCTACAATGAGCAGTTCTTC.

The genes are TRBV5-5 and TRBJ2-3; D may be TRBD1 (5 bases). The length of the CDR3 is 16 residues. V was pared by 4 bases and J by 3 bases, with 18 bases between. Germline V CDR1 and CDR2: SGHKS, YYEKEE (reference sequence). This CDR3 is CASSAYTGVRTDTQYF. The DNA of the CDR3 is TGTGCCAGCAGCGCCTATACAGGAGTAAGGACAGATACGCAGTATTTT.

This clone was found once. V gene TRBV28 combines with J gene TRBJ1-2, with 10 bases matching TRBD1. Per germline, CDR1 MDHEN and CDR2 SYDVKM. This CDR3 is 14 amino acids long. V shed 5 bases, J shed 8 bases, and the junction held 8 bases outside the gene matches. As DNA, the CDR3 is TGTGCCAGCAGTCCGGGACAGGGGTTACAGGGCTACACCTTC. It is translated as CASSPGQGLQGYTF.

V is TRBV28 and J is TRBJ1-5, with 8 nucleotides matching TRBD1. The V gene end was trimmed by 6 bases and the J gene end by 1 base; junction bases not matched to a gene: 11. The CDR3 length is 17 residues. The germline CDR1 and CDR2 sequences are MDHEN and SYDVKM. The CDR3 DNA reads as TGTGCCAGCAGCACGGACAGGGAAGGGGTGAGCAATCAGCCCCAGCATTTT. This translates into CASSTDREGVSNQPQHF.